The rows below give T cell receptor beta chains drawn from one sample of a study of T cells after yellow fever vaccination. MiXCR, applied by TCRdb to the 5' RACE reads, yields one record per CDR3 protein. The table has some 240,000 distinct CDR3 sequences, approximately 3.2% seen once. The input for sequencing was CD4+ T cells sorted from PBMCs, taken 10 days after the yellow fever booster vaccination. All receptors derive from a man aged 18 to 30 who received the YFV17D yellow fever vaccine. The conserved cysteine and the conserved F or W are not part of the CDR3 here.

J: TRBJ1-1; V: TRBV5-1; CDR3: ASSFSTGMNTEAF
J: TRBJ2-1; V: TRBV28; CDR3: ASYSTSGIDNEQF
J: TRBJ2-3; V: TRBV5-6; CDR3: ASSGGTGSRRPADTQY
J: TRBJ2-5; V: TRBV5-1; CDR3: ASSLDAETQY
J: TRBJ2-5; V: TRBV18; CDR3: ASSPNGETQY
J: TRBJ1-2; V: TRBV11-2; CDR3: ASSSTGGSRGSYGYT
J: TRBJ2-2; V: TRBV20-1; CDR3: SARTSGGAGELF
J: TRBJ2-5; V: TRBV4-1; CDR3: ASSHAPAGGRLAQY
J: TRBJ1-2; V: TRBV15; CDR3: ATSRGAGKGGYT
J: TRBJ1-3; V: TRBV9; CDR3: ASSGRSSGNTIY
J: TRBJ1-2; V: TRBV4-2; CDR3: ASSQRTGDGYT
J: TRBJ2-5; V: TRBV7-2; CDR3: ASSPGTKETQY
J: TRBJ1-2; V: TRBV7-3; CDR3: ASSNDRNYGYT
J: TRBJ2-2; V: TRBV5-4; CDR3: ASSLVQTTETGGEKWTGELF
J: TRBJ2-7; V: TRBV7-8; CDR3: ASSLGTGPLGEQY
J: TRBJ1-1; V: TRBV12-3/TRBV12-4; CDR3: ASSSSGGERTEAF
J: TRBJ1-5; V: TRBV6-2/TRBV6-3; CDR3: ASSYGRGMNQPQH
J: TRBJ1-1; V: TRBV7-8; CDR3: ASSNWGRAEAF
J: TRBJ1-6; V: TRBV5-1; CDR3: ASRAEGYGSPLH
J: TRBJ1-5; V: TRBV18; CDR3: ASSPQGREGQPQH
J: TRBJ1-3; V: TRBV29-1; CDR3: SVSVGLGNTIY
J: TRBJ1-1; V: TRBV19; CDR3: ATRVTGGTEAF
J: TRBJ2-3; V: TRBV5-5; CDR3: ASSLGVTGGTDTQY
J: TRBJ1-1; V: TRBV7-9; CDR3: ASSPQAYTEAF
J: TRBJ2-3; V: TRBV5-6; CDR3: ASSFRVAGDTDTQY
J: TRBJ1-2; V: TRBV12-3/TRBV12-4; CDR3: ASLINGAISGYT
J: TRBJ2-3; V: TRBV27; CDR3: ASSFSGPPGDTQY
J: TRBJ2-3; V: TRBV7-3; CDR3: ASNGQGSKDTQY
J: TRBJ2-2; V: TRBV7-9; CDR3: ASSVSAGFTGELF
J: TRBJ2-1; V: TRBV6-5; CDR3: ASSYGRAPSYNEQF
J: TRBJ2-5; V: TRBV7-2; CDR3: ASSAEPPETQY
J: TRBJ2-5; V: TRBV20-1; CDR3: SARVSGVLPRRRETQY
J: TRBJ2-5; V: TRBV11-2; CDR3: ASSFESETQY
J: TRBJ2-3; V: TRBV7-9; CDR3: ASSLSRTRKADTQY
J: TRBJ2-3; V: TRBV20-1; CDR3: SGAESSTDTQY
J: TRBJ2-1; V: TRBV7-3; CDR3: ASSQQGNEQF
J: TRBJ1-1; V: TRBV12-3/TRBV12-4; CDR3: ASSFRLDTEAF
J: TRBJ1-1; V: TRBV10-3; CDR3: AITQTANTEAF
J: TRBJ1-5; V: TRBV27; CDR3: ASSLWGQPQH
J: TRBJ1-2; V: TRBV5-6; CDR3: ASSFRGTGSLGYGYT
J: TRBJ2-3; V: TRBV7-2; CDR3: ASSSGTSGRTDTQY
J: TRBJ2-3; V: TRBV29-1; CDR3: SVEPGQGTQY
J: TRBJ1-1; V: TRBV10-3; CDR3: AITQGTAYTEAF
J: TRBJ1-3; V: TRBV21-1; CDR3: ASSEQGAIGNTIY
J: TRBJ2-2; V: TRBV7-8; CDR3: ASSFYSGVGTGELF
J: TRBJ2-7; V: TRBV5-1; CDR3: ASSPGPSLSYEQY
J: TRBJ2-3; V: TRBV4-3; CDR3: ASSQVGAGGWPDTQY
J: TRBJ1-5; V: TRBV30; CDR3: AWGGRGNQPQH
J: TRBJ2-1; V: TRBV10-3; CDR3: ATRLALDNEQF
J: TRBJ1-6; V: TRBV28; CDR3: ASRPNAGSGNSPLH
J: TRBJ2-3; V: TRBV4-1; CDR3: ASSQVGLAPDTQY